This T cell receptor (beta chain) was sequenced in a study of cytomegalovirus exposure and HLA in healthy donors (dated by TCRdb to about 2017). At the level of the whole study: In an earlier analysis of under 750 of the donors, 250 to 350 Gb of sequence data and 90 million to 120 million unique TCR beta sequences from about 190 million T cells were reported. An early release that covered some 640 HLA-typed donors contained approximately 300 gigabases of sequencing data and 80 million or so unique TCR sequences. Of the 350 to 450 genotyped donors, approximately 83% fell in the genetic ancestry cluster associated with self-reported Caucasian donors. The study was designed to test whether signatures of past pathogen exposure could be identified by cataloging public T cell receptors. Using immunosequencing, the study profiled T cell repertoires from fewer than 850 subjects and related those repertoires to cytomegalovirus serostatus. A separate validation cohort of 90 to 150 different subjects was used in addition to the approximately 670-subject first cohort. High-throughput TCR immunosequencing, statistical association of individual TCRs with disease status, and machine learning were combined to predict cytomegalovirus infection status. A later analysis re-examined previously published TCR beta repertoires from 600 to 700 donors and added high-resolution HLA genotyping to investigate patterns of TCR occurrence. In the later analysis, no new phenotypic data were used to find candidate immune exposures; instead, reliance was placed on TCR beta sequences and their occurrence across donors. An earlier analysis of some 600 of the donors applied high-throughput TCR beta sequencing to assess whether each TCR beta V gene segment acted as functional or pseudogenic. Alongside the repertoire data, information on donor age, sex, ethnicity and CMV serostatus was compiled. A later genetic analysis took genome-wide SNP genotypes for 398 of the 666 donors and used that subset as a discovery cohort. Every repertoire in the discovery cohort had been generated on one and the same sequencing platform. HLA typing covered class I and class II loci at four-digit resolution. Typing coverage differed by locus: A, B, C, DRB1 and DQB1 were typed in roughly 620-630 donors, DQA1 in 522, DPA1 in 606, and DPB1 in 472. Roughly five DR-DQ haplotypes were treated as single units for association and clustering because of strong linkage in the cohort. Across some 400 genotyped donors of the cohort, an average of about 240,000 unique TCR beta nucleotide sequences per donor were sequenced, and roughly 17% of those sequences were non-productive.

Libraries were made using the immunoSEQ multiplex PCR assay. For the multiplex PCR, a mixture combining 60 forward primers for TCR Vbeta segments and 13 reverse primers for TCR Jbeta segments was used. A multiplex PCR assay on genomic DNA amplified the CDR3 region of rearranged TCR beta genes. The Illumina HiSeq System was used to sequence the amplified TCR beta libraries as 87-base-pair reads. As for the original processing: A later analysis counted about 80 million unique TCR beta chains across the 690 or so repertoires, and roughly 9.9 million of these chains were shared by at least two donors. Raw reads were error-corrected and collapsed into unique sequences by a nearest-neighbor algorithm in which closely related sequences were merged to remove PCR and sequencing errors. Alignment of CDR3 sequences to IMGT reference sequences was used to assign V, D and J gene segments. Each retained sequence needed at least a six-nucleotide match to both a V gene segment and a J gene segment. Rearrangements were classified as productive when the CDR3 lacked stop codons and remained in frame with V and J, and all other rearrangements were classified as non-productive. Following IMGT convention, CDR3 was defined as the stretch from the second conserved V-encoded cysteine to the conserved J-encoded phenylalanine. The earlier analysis of about 590 of the donors excluded sequences that lacked an unambiguous match to a single V gene segment. In an earlier analysis of 450 to 700 of the donors, V segments were called functional above 56.7% productive rearrangements and were called segregating when the between-donor standard deviation exceeded 5%. A statistical classification framework was built to diagnose cytomegalovirus status from the catalog of TCR beta chain sequences. A later analysis assigned V and J genes by comparing TCR nucleotide sequences with IMGT/GENE-DB human TR gene sequences. The TCRdist pipeline was used in a later analysis to assign CDR3 sequences and most-parsimonious VDJ recombination scenarios. In a later analysis, each TCR beta chain was defined by its CDR3 amino acid sequence together with its V-gene family, and reads without a unique V-gene family were excluded. To address suspected cross-contamination and a sequencing artifact, a later analysis removed approximately 600 highly shared, low-generation-probability nucleotide sequences. In a later analysis, a clonal expansion index was calculated for each public chain from normalized within-repertoire ranks of inferred template counts. In a later analysis, generation probabilities were computed with a VDJ recombination model fitted to out-of-frame rearrangements, and the resulting probabilities were checked against IGoR. In a later analysis, TCR-TCR, TCR-HLA and TCR-CMV co-occurrence was scored with hypergeometric tests, and a repertoire-size bias correction was applied to TCR pairs. False discovery rates were estimated in a later analysis by permuting HLA or CMV assignments 20 times. A later analysis grouped co-occurring TCRs with DBSCAN, adding TCRdist sequence similarity when clustering within HLA-allele-positive subsets. Co-occurrence clustering excluded repertoires with fewer than 30,000 or more than 120,000 public chains, plus five with anomalous nucleotide sharing. TCRdb mirrors the immuneACCESS table, restricted to in-frame sequences. Some clones are absent from its copies; in checked studies, under half trace to an unresolved V gene, and the reason for the others is unknown. The DNA gave D and trimming, while V, J and clone size come from that table. This sample is represented by under 250,000 clones; approximately 80% of them were singletons. The top ten clones comprise 8% of the sample.

A note on this clone: The antigen it recognizes is unknown. No base-level quality is on record; no much larger clone is a single base apart.

Deletion took 5 bases off V and 0 bases off J, with a span of 13 bases between the germline ends. The cysteine opens and the phenylalanine closes a CDR3 of 15 amino acids. Here the CDR3 DNA is all that survives: 45 bases in frame from base 1. The germline V gene (reference sequence) specifies SEHNR as CDR1 and FQNEAQ as CDR2. In total, 666 healthy bone marrow donors made up the cohort. Cohort members were all nominally healthy when sampled, although unrecorded immune exposures were likely present. The donor tested CMV seropositive, placing the donor among the 290 or so seropositive members of the cohort. A peripheral blood sample was provided by each donor, and peripheral blood mononuclear cells were used for TCR beta sequencing. Genomic DNA was extracted from the blood cell samples with the Qiagen DNeasy Blood Extraction Kit. Overall study outcomes, separate from this receptor: The only immune exposure information available for the cohort was CMV serostatus. Compared with equally common non-associated chains, HLA-associated TCR beta chains in a later analysis were more clonally expanded and had lower generation probabilities. The presence/absence analyses assumed that sequencing depth was roughly uniform across donors, and that assumption may not be true. According to a later analysis, most CMV-associated TCR beta chains appeared to be HLA-restricted, and the HLA associations seemed to be driven largely by CMV exposure. Seventeen rarely observed V segments, including chromosome 9 orphons, were excluded from the earlier analysis of a few hundred of the donors because counts were too low. A later genetic analysis associated a missense DCLRE1C variant with V-gene and J-gene trimming of TCR beta chains, and an independent cohort replicated the association. In vitro tests confirmed that a few of the cytomegalovirus-associated TCR beta chains recognize cytomegalovirus antigens. Several of the top co-occurrence clusters appeared to be linked to parvovirus B19, influenza, CMV and Epstein-Barr virus, according to a later analysis. A total of 164 TCR beta chains were listed by the study as associated with cytomegalovirus. This cohort had only TCR beta chains sequenced, and the lack of alpha or paired-chain data limited which features could be detected. The authors suggested that the approach could potentially be extended to other disease states and immunological phenotypes. Compared with the 666-donor mean, donors in an Asian-associated ancestry cluster had fewer N-insertions in productive TCRs, according to a later genetic analysis. When HLA alleles, especially DR and DQ, strongly co-occurred, TCR associations were difficult to assign to individual alleles. A further reported finding was that TCR beta sequences accurately predicted the HLA-A and HLA-B alleles for most subjects in the first cohort. In an earlier analysis of 587 of the donors, most TCR beta V segments appeared in productive rearrangements about 90% or about 30% of the time, broadly matching IMGT annotations. A group of highly shared sequence variants was considered likely to be a technical artifact of the sequencing pipeline. The 87-base-pair reads could not distinguish some IMGT-functional V segments, including TRBV6-2 and TRBV6-3, so those segments were excluded. In a later analysis, more than 15,000 TCR beta sequences were associated with specific HLA alleles at a false discovery rate of 0.05. Because HLA typing was unavailable for some donors at each locus, only the typed subset was used in association tests. According to a later analysis, TCR association rates differed among HLA loci, with DRB1 alleles showing the most associated TCRs and HLA-C alleles showing the fewest. Across donors, most TCR sequences were observed very rarely, whereas some public TCRs were present in many individuals. The classifier was reported to diagnose cytomegalovirus status with high specificity and sensitivity in both the original cohort and the validation cohort. Correlated functional status among segregating V segments might be attributable to linkage disequilibrium, but an unknown experimental factor could not be ruled out.

This clonotype was obtained from a woman aged 60-70 years in good health and CMV-seropositive. The V and J genes are TRBV7-9 and TRBJ1-1, with a weak D call of TRBD1 (6 bases match). The sequenced sample consisted of PBMCs. The bases are TGTGCCAGCAGCATGCTCAGGGACATGAACACTGAAGCTTTCTTT. It specifies CASSMLRDMNTEAFF.